A selection of T cell receptor beta chains follows, all from one sample in a study of metastatic and nonmetastatic thyroid tumors. TCRdb re-called the PCR reads through MiXCR. The sample lists under 75,000 clones; more than 15% were seen once. Sample: blood. Every receptor here comes from a female donor with papillary thyroid cancer or a benign thyroid nodule (not recorded which). Some clones in this sample may be carry-over from other donors' samples. The CDR3 runs from the conserved cysteine through the conserved F or W. Each record gives: clone size, D gene, J gene, CDR3 length, V gene, CDR3 DNA, CDR3 protein. D genes are given only for firm matches. Not every row has a clone size; where given, it reads once, few, many or a size class.

size: -
D: -
J: TRBJ2-1
length: 16
V: TRBV28
DNA: TGTGCCAGCAGTCCCAGGAGCGGGCGAGTTGACAATGAGCAGTTCTTC
CDR3: CASSPRSGRVDNEQFF

size: many
D: -
J: TRBJ1-1
length: 15
V: TRBV11-2
DNA: TGTGCCAGCAGCCAGTGGGGACTGAGGGACACTGAAGCTTTCTTT
CDR3: CASSQWGLRDTEAFF

size: many
D: TRBD2
J: TRBJ2-1
length: 15
V: TRBV12-3/TRBV12-4
DNA: TGTGCCAGCACTCCAGAACCGGGACTAATCAATGAGCAGTTCTTC
CDR3: CASTPEPGLINEQFF

size: few
D: -
J: TRBJ2-1
length: 12
V: TRBV6-1
DNA: TGTGCCAGCAGTGAAGTTCCGGCCGAGCAGTTCTTC
CDR3: CASSEVPAEQFF

size: many
D: -
J: TRBJ2-7
length: 16
V: TRBV5-4
DNA: TGTGCCAGCAGCCCCGGGACTCCCTCGTTCATGAACGAGCAGTACTTC
CDR3: CASSPGTPSFMNEQYF

size: -
D: -
J: TRBJ1-4
length: 16
V: TRBV4-2
DNA: TGTGCCAGCAGCCAAGCCAACGGGGCCTCGGGTGAAAAACTGTTTTTT
CDR3: CASSQANGASGEKLFF

size: few
D: -
J: TRBJ1-3
length: 15
V: TRBV28
DNA: TGTGCCAGCAGTGCCGACCGGGGATCTGGAAACACCATATATTTT
CDR3: CASSADRGSGNTIYF

size: -
D: TRBD2
J: TRBJ2-1
length: 15
V: TRBV15
DNA: TGTGCCACCAGCCCCGGGCGGGAGCCCTACAATGAGCAGTTCTTC
CDR3: CATSPGREPYNEQFF

size: many
D: TRBD1
J: TRBJ2-1
length: 12
V: TRBV12-3/TRBV12-4
DNA: TGTGCCAGCAGCCGACAGGGGAGCGAGCAGTTCTTC
CDR3: CASSRQGSEQFF

size: many
D: TRBD1
J: TRBJ2-3
length: 14
V: TRBV6-4
DNA: TGTGCCAGCAGTGCGGGACAGGCCACAGATACGCAGTATTTT
CDR3: CASSAGQATDTQYF

size: -
D: -
J: TRBJ2-5
length: 13
V: TRBV3-1
DNA: TGTGCCAGCAGCCAAGTGGCAAAAGAGAACCAGTACTTC
CDR3: CASSQVAKENQYF

size: many
D: TRBD1
J: TRBJ2-7
length: 15
V: TRBV29-1
DNA: TGCAGCGTCGACCCCGGGACAGGTAACTCCTACGAGCAGTACTTC
CDR3: CSVDPGTGNSYEQYF

size: many
D: -
J: TRBJ1-4
length: 13
V: TRBV27
DNA: TGTGCCAGCAGTCCCTTCGACGGTGAAAAACTGTTTTTT
CDR3: CASSPFDGEKLFF

size: -
D: -
J: TRBJ1-2
length: 18
V: TRBV25-1
DNA: TGTGCCAGCAGTGAAAACCCCCTGTGGGGTTTTCTCCCCTATGGCTACACCTTC
CDR3: CASSENPLWGFLPYGYTF

size: -
D: TRBD1
J: TRBJ1-1
length: 15
V: TRBV6-2/TRBV6-3
DNA: TGTGCCAGCAGTTACTCGGGACAGGGGAACACTGAAGCTTTCTTT
CDR3: CASSYSGQGNTEAFF

size: -
D: -
J: TRBJ2-2
length: 14
V: TRBV30
DNA: TGTGCCTGGAGTTCGGGGGACTACACCGGGGAGCTGTTTTTT
CDR3: CAWSSGDYTGELFF

size: few
D: -
J: TRBJ1-3
length: 15
V: TRBV28
DNA: TGTGCCAGCAGTTTCGGGAGGCCCTCTGGAAACACCATATATTTT
CDR3: CASSFGRPSGNTIYF